A single sample gave rise to the 30 T cell receptor beta chains below, sequenced in a study of blood T cell repertoires in COVID-19. The repertoire was sequenced with immunoSEQ multiplex PCR; TCRdb's copy has only in-frame clones and lacks some. The table shows just under 150,000 clones, with more than 75% occurring only once. Specimen: peripheral blood. The source is a human donor in a cohort sampled during active COVID-19.

The chain carries TRBV24-1 and TRBJ2-2, with TRBD1 matching over 9 bases. CDR1 is KGHDR and CDR2 is SFDVKD in the germline V gene. With 3 bases clipped from V and 1 base from J, the junction kept 2 bases outside the gene matches. CDR3 size: 16 residues. The CDR3 is CATSDDRGGNTGELFF. The CDR3 DNA sequence: TGTGCCACCAGTGATGACAGGGGGGGGAACACCGGGGAGCTGTTTTTT.

The chain couples TRBV6-5 to TRBJ2-7; perhaps TRBD2 as D (6 bases). Germline lookup yields CDR1 MNHEY and CDR2 SVGAGI. The V end lost 6 bases, the J end lost 5 bases, and 11 bases lay between the germline ends. The CDR3 has 12 residues. The CDR3 nucleotides are TGTGCCAGCAGGCGGGGCTGGGACGAGCAGTACTTC. This gives the protein CASRRGWDEQYF.

The chain combines TRBV30 with TRBJ2-7, with 14 positions matching TRBD2. The CDR3 runs 18 residues. Germline CDR1 and CDR2: GTSNPN and SVGIG (reference sequence). V was pared by 3 bases and J by 4 bases, with 14 bases of the junction left unmatched. The CDR3 is CAWSAGPGLAGADYEQYV. For the CDR3, the DNA is TGTGCCTGGAGCGCCGGTCCGGGACTAGCGGGGGCCGATTACGAGCAGTACGTC.

This rearrangement joins TRBV7-9 to TRBJ2-3; maybe TRBD2 (6 bases). The length of the CDR3 is 17 residues. The germline V gene has CDR1 SEHNR and CDR2 FQNEAQ (reference sequence). Between the trimmed V and J ends, which lost 5 bases and 1 base, there was a span of 19 bases. Here the CDR3 DNA reads TGTGCCAGCAGCCTCCTGGGGGGAGTTATTGGCACAGATACGCAGTATTTT. Translated, it gives CASSLLGGVIGTDTQYF.

The J gene is TRBJ2-3, the V gene TRBV2, with TRBD1 identical over 8 bases. The germline gives CDR1 SNHLY, CDR2 FYNNEI. The CDR3 extends over 14 amino acids. With 5 bases clipped from V and 5 bases from J, the junction kept 6 bases outside the gene matches. CDR3 DNA: TGTGCCAGCAGTCTAGGACAGGGAGGAGATACGCAGTATTTT. Amino acid sequence: CASSLGQGGDTQYF.

V is TRBV3-1 (or the pseudogene TRBV3-2) and J is TRBJ2-2; 10 bases are shared with TRBD2. The CDR3 sequence is 17 residues long. Germline CDR1 is LGHDT and CDR2 is YNNKEL (reference sequence). V gave up 4 bases and J gave up 5 bases; unmatched junction bases: 10. The CDR3 DNA reads as TGTGCCAGCAGCCCCCCCAGAGCGGGGGGGCAGACCGGGGAGCTGTTTTTT. Amino acid sequence: CASSPPRAGGQTGELFF.

In this sample, this clone turned up a few times. This rearrangement joins TRBV14 to TRBJ1-4; D gene uncertain. The V gene's germline CDR1 is SGHDN and CDR2 FVKESK. The CDR3 covers 14 residues. V lost 3 bases to trimming and J lost 3 bases, with 8 bases between them. The CDR3 loop reads CASSQGVANEKLFF. The CDR3 coding sequence is TGTGCCAGCAGCCAGGGAGTTGCTAATGAAAAACTGTTTTTT.

The chain employs TRBV28 and TRBJ1-1; D ambiguous. The germline V gene has CDR1 MDHEN and CDR2 SYDVKM. V was trimmed by 2 bases and J by 4 bases, leaving 11 bases between them. CDR3 length: 14 residues. CDR3 residues: CASSLDGEATEAFF. Here the CDR3 DNA reads TGTGCCAGCAGTTTAGACGGGGAGGCCACTGAAGCTTTCTTT.

V usage is TRBV5-5 and J usage is TRBJ2-3, with a tentative D call TRBD2 (6 bases). Per germline, CDR1 SGHKS and CDR2 YYEKEE (reference sequence). The CDR3 contains 16 residues. The V gene lost 0 bases and the J gene lost 0 bases, with 11 bases spanning the gap. The CDR3 nucleotides read TGTGCCAGCAGCTTGGTTCGCGGGACTAGCACAGATACGCAGTATTTT. Translation: CASSLVRGTSTDTQYF.

The V call is TRBV10-3, the J call TRBJ2-5; tentatively, D is TRBD2 (5 bases). CDR1 is ENHRY, CDR2 SYGVKD, per germline. This CDR3 has 13 residues. Trimming took off 7 bases at V and 5 bases at J, with 14 bases between the two ends. CDR3: CAINTQPGETQYF. Here the CDR3 DNA reads TGTGCCATCAACACCCAGCCGGGGGAGACCCAGTACTTC.

V gene TRBV11-2 combines with J gene TRBJ2-7, with TRBD2 matching 8 bases. Losses at the gene ends were 5 bases for V and 1 base for J; bases not matched to a gene: 16. Germline CDR1 is SGHAT and CDR2 is FQNNGV. The CDR3 contains 18 residues. The CDR3 DNA sequence: TGTGCCAGCAGCGCGTATCTAGCCCGGCGGGAGGATTCCTACGAGCAGTACGTC. Translated, it gives CASSAYLARREDSYEQYV.

The gene calls are TRBV6-2 or TRBV6-3 and TRBJ2-7, with 9 positions matching TRBD2. This CDR3 has 15 residues. V dropped 2 bases and J dropped 4; count of bases not matched to a gene: 6. Germline V gene sequence: CDR1 MNHEY, CDR2 SVGEGT. The chain's CDR3 is CASSYVAGGPYEQYV. In nucleotides, the CDR3 is TGTGCCAGCAGTTACGTGGCGGGAGGGCCGTACGAGCAGTACGTC.

With regard to this clone: This sample also contains other DNA sequences that code for the same CDR3. This chain connects TRBV19 to TRBJ1-5; TRBD1 matches 8 bases. The V segment lost 3 bases and the J segment 2 bases; nucleotides outside the gene matches: 3. Germline assignment: CDR1 LNHDA and CDR2 SQIVND (reference sequence). The CDR3 runs to 15 residues. CDR3 nucleotides: TGTGCCAGTAGTATTGGACAGGGTGGCAATCAGCCCCAGCATTTT. The encoded protein is CASSIGQGGNQPQHF.

This CDR3 is CSASLGLAGADTQYF. The CDR3 nucleotides read TGCAGTGCTAGTTTAGGGCTAGCAGGAGCAGATACGCAGTATTTT. The V and J genes are TRBV20-1 and TRBJ2-3; maybe TRBD2 (5 bases). Germline CDR1 is DFQATT and CDR2 is SNEGSKA (reference sequence). The CDR3 extends over 15 amino acids. V was pared by 3 bases and J by 4 bases, with 17 bases between.

The V gene is TRBV4-1, the J gene TRBJ2-1; 9 positions match TRBD2. Trimming cost V 2 bases and J 0 bases; bases outside gene matches: 5. Per the germline V gene, CDR1 is MGHRA and CDR2 is YSYEKL. This CDR3 has 17 residues. The CDR3 region has the DNA TGCGCCAGCAGCCAACCGGGACTAGCCAGCTCCTACAATGAGCAGTTCTTC. Residues: CASSQPGLASSYNEQFF.

V and J are TRBV27 and TRBJ2-1, with D perhaps TRBD2 (6 bases). Trimming pared 4 bases from V and 0 bases from J, leaving 7 bases between. CDR1 is MNHEY, CDR2 SMNVEV, per germline (reference sequence). This CDR3 comprises 14 residues. The CDR3 sequence: CASSWRGSYNEQFF. In DNA form, the CDR3 reads TGTGCCAGCAGTTGGAGGGGCTCCTACAATGAGCAGTTCTTC.

This clone appeared a few times. The chain combines TRBV27 with TRBJ1-1; 7 nucleotides line up with TRBD1. The V segment lost 3 bases and the J segment 0 bases; nucleotides outside the gene matches: 4. This CDR3 comprises 15 residues. Looked up from germline, CDR1 is MNHEY and CDR2 is SMNVEV (reference sequence). CDR3 residues: CASSLTGSVNTEAFF. The DNA of the CDR3 is TGTGCCAGCAGTTTGACAGGGTCAGTGAACACTGAAGCTTTCTTT.

Only one count was recorded for this clone. The chain employs TRBV11-3 and TRBJ2-5; no clear D gene. The germline V gene encodes CDR1 SGHNT and CDR2 YENEEA. Trimming cost V 1 base and J 4 bases, with 10 bases left between them. The length of the CDR3 is 14 residues. The DNA for the CDR3 is TGTGCCAGCAGCTTAGGTGGGCGCCCAGAGACCCAGTACTTC. Amino acids: CASSLGGRPETQYF.

This chain joins TRBV19 and TRBJ2-5; 9 bases line up with TRBD2. Trimming at V came to 5 bases and at J to 4 bases, leaving 8 bases not matched to a gene. CDR3 length: 15 amino acids. CDR1 is LNHDA, CDR2 SQIVND, per germline (reference sequence). CDR3 nucleotide sequence: TGTGCCAGTAGTGTAGTAGCGGGAGAGACAGAGACCCAGTACTTC. As protein: CASSVVAGETETQYF.

This clone was observed many times. The chain couples TRBV10-3 to TRBJ1-3; D call uncertain. The CDR3 loop spans 13 amino acids. Looked up from germline, CDR1 is ENHRY and CDR2 is SYGVKD. The V gene lost 3 bases and the J gene lost 4 bases, with 7 bases spanning the gap. The CDR3 DNA is TGTGCCATCAGTGATTACAAGGGAAACACCATATATTTT. Its protein product is CAISDYKGNTIYF.

The chain uses TRBV5-1 and TRBJ2-2; 7 bases are a match to TRBD2. The CDR3 totals 18 residues. Looked up from germline, CDR1 is SGHRS and CDR2 is YFSETQ. After removal of 2 bases from V and 0 bases from J, the junction contained 10 bases not matched to a gene. The CDR3 bases are TGCGCCAGCAGCTTCGAAAGAAACGGGAGGACGAACACCGGGGAGCTGTTTTTT. It is translated as CASSFERNGRTNTGELFF. Based on the CDR3 plus reference TRBV5-1 and TRBJ2-2, the full variable domain is KAGVTQTPRYLIKTRGQQVTLSCSPISGHRSVSWYQQTPGQGLQFLFEYFSETQRNKGNFPGRFSGRQFSNSRSEMNVSTLELGDSALYLCASSFERNGRTNTGELFFGEGSRLTVL.

The chain joins TRBV19 to TRBJ1-1; maybe TRBD1 (5 bases). The CDR3 covers 14 residues. The V gene lost 0 bases and the J gene lost 11 bases, with 16 bases spanning the gap. Germline assignment: CDR1 LNHDA and CDR2 SQIVND (reference sequence). CDR3 DNA sequence: TGTGCCAGTAGTATAGACAAAAGCCGCCGGGGGGCTTTCTTT. This gives the protein CASSIDKSRRGAFF.

This clone was found a few times. CDR3 sequence (DNA): TGTGCCAGCAGTTCACTAGCGGGGGGGGGAAATGAGCAGTTCTTC. Its protein product is CASSSLAGGGNEQFF. The V call is TRBV6-2 or TRBV6-3, the J call TRBJ2-1, with 13 nucleotides matching TRBD2. CDR3 length: 15 amino acids. CDR1 is MNHEY, CDR2 SVGEGT, per germline. Losses at the gene ends were 4 bases for V and 7 bases for J; bases not matched to a gene: 4.

This chain links TRBV9 with TRBJ1-3; TRBD1 might be the D (6 bases). The length of the CDR3 is 16 residues. Germline V CDR1 and CDR2: SGDLS, YYNGEE. V lost 4 bases to trimming and J lost 6 bases, with 20 bases between them. The CDR3 DNA reads TGTGCCAGCAGCCCGCAAAGCGGGGGGCGAATAAACACCATATATTTT. It yields the protein CASSPQSGGRINTIYF.

The rearrangement uses TRBV28 and TRBJ2-5; weak D call: TRBD2 (6 bases). Trimming removed 2 bases from V and 7 bases from J, with 11 bases in between. Germline V gene lookup returns CDR1 MDHEN and CDR2 SYDVKM. This CDR3 has 13 residues. CDR3 residues: CASSLALGGTQYF. CDR3 sequence (DNA): TGTGCCAGCAGTTTAGCGCTGGGGGGGACCCAGTACTTC.

The chain employs TRBV29-1 and TRBJ2-3; a possible D gene is TRBD2 (5 bases). V was cut by 5 bases and J by 4 bases, with 7 bases left in between. The germline gives CDR1 SQVTM, CDR2 ANQGSEA. The length of the CDR3 is 11 residues. DNA of the CDR3: TGCAGCGTTCCGAGGGCAGATACGCAGTATTTT. Translated, it gives CSVPRADTQYF.

The CDR3 sequence is CASSLALSGSGTGELFF. Here the CDR3 DNA reads TGTGCCAGCAGCTTAGCGCTTAGCGGGAGTGGCACCGGGGAGCTGTTTTTT. This chain links TRBV7-9 with TRBJ2-2, with 9 nucleotides matching TRBD2. The CDR3 spans 17 residues. Germline lookup yields CDR1 SEHNR and CDR2 FQNEAQ (reference sequence). The V segment lost 0 bases and the J segment 4 bases; nucleotides outside the gene matches: 6.

The V and J genes are TRBV3-1 (or the pseudogene TRBV3-2) and TRBJ2-6, with D possibly being TRBD1 (6 bases). The germline V gene has CDR1 LGHDT and CDR2 YNNKEL (reference sequence). The CDR3 is 16 amino acids. V was cut by 4 bases and J by 4 bases, with 14 bases left in between. CDR3 sequence reads: CASSRETGTGANVLTF. The CDR3, as DNA: TGTGCCAGCAGCCGGGAAACAGGGACCGGGGCCAACGTCCTGACTTTC.

V is TRBV7-9 and J is TRBJ2-1; 7 bases align to TRBD2. The germline V gene has CDR1 SEHNR and CDR2 FQNEAQ (reference sequence). The CDR3 length is 15 residues. V gave up 4 bases and J gave up 2 bases; unmatched junction bases: 5. The CDR3 DNA reads as TGTGCCAGCAGCTCGCGGGAGTCCCCCTACAATGAGCAGTTCTTC. Encoded protein: CASSSRESPYNEQFF.

The chain uses TRBV28 and TRBJ1-3, with unresolved D. Germline CDR1 MDHEN, CDR2 SYDVKM. V was pared by 6 bases and J by 0 bases, with 18 bases between. The CDR3 is 17 amino acids. CDR3 sequence reads: CASSLASGVNSGNTIYF. For the CDR3, the DNA is TGTGCCAGCAGCCTAGCGTCCGGGGTCAACTCTGGAAACACCATATATTTT.